This T cell receptor (beta chain) was captured in a study of blood T cell repertoires in COVID-19. Study at large: Spain, Italy and the United States supplied samples that represented acute and convalescent COVID-19. PBMCs, B-cell-depleted T cells, or T cells provided the cDNA or gDNA that made up the material.

Germline V gene data show CDR1 as MNHEY and CDR2 as SVGEGT. V lost 4 bases, J lost 4 bases, and 13 bases lay in between. This CDR3 is 14 amino acids long. TCRdb's table, derived via immunoSEQ multiplex PCR, lists solely in-frame clones and lacks some. The repertoire includes some 280,000 clones, roughly 89% of them detected once, and under 3.5% sits in the top ten. Input material: peripheral blood. This clonotype originated in a woman aged 25 to 39 with active or convalescent COVID-19. This rearrangement joins TRBV6-2 or TRBV6-3 to TRBJ1-2; TRBD1 is a possible D gene (6 bases). CDR3 sequence: CASSSNRAIYGYTF. In nucleotides, the CDR3 is TGTGCCAGCAGTTCGAACAGGGCGATCTATGGCTACACCTTC.